This T cell receptor (beta chain) is from a study of T cells after yellow fever vaccination. TCRdb ran MiXCR on the 5' RACE reads and lists one entry per CDR3 protein. The table has approximately 300,000 distinct CDR3 sequences, about 10% seen once; the top ten hold 3% to 3.5%. Germline V lookup: CDR1 SGHTA, CDR2 FQGNSA. The CDR3 is made up of 19 amino acids. V shed 0 bases and J 3 bases; nucleotides not matched to a gene: 11. The clonotype was recovered from a man aged 18 to 30 who received the YFV17D yellow fever vaccine. The V and J genes are TRBV7-2 and TRBJ2-5; 12 bases agree with TRBD2. The source was CD4+ T cells sorted from PBMCs, collected 45 days after the yellow fever booster vaccination. For the CDR3, the DNA is TGTGCCAGCAGCTTAGCAGGACTAGCGGGGCGCCTGAGAAAAGAGACCCAGTACTTC. Translated, it gives CASSLAGLAGRLRKETQYF.